These T cell receptor beta chains were read from a single sample in a study of cytomegalovirus exposure and HLA in healthy donors. Profiled with immunoSEQ multiplex PCR; TCRdb holds only in-frame clones, not every one. The sample yields about 35,000 clones, 75% to 85% seen once. The specimen was PBMCs. The receptors originated from a male donor in good health and CMV-seronegative. Each CDR3 is given with its conserved first and last residue. The D gene is left open where the match is weak. Size is omitted from some rows. Given values are once, few, many or a class for expanded clones.

CASSLRGSAKNIQYF	TGTGCCAGCAGTCTCAGGGGATCAGCCAAAAACATTCAGTACTTC	NA	NA	15	TRBJ2-4	TRBV27
CASSGRALSNTGELFF	TGTGCCAGCAGCGGCAGGGCGCTTTCGAACACCGGGGAGCTGTTTTTT	NA	medium-sized	16	TRBJ2-2	TRBV7-9
CATSRVKGAGDTQYF	TGTGCCACCAGCAGAGTAAAGGGGGCGGGAGATACGCAGTATTTT	TRBD1	NA	15	TRBJ2-3	TRBV15
CASSPLGSSTDTQYF	TGTGCCAGCAGTCCCCTTGGGAGTAGCACAGATACGCAGTATTTT	NA	NA	15	TRBJ2-3	TRBV6-5
CSVGWGVEQPQHF	TGCAGCGTTGGTTGGGGGGTAGAACAGCCCCAGCATTTT	NA	once	13	TRBJ1-5	TRBV29-1
CASSLVQPLGTEAFF	TGTGCCAGCAGCTTAGTGCAGCCCCTCGGGACTGAAGCTTTCTTT	NA	NA	15	TRBJ1-1	TRBV7-2
CASSPENPTNTGELFF	TGTGCCAGCAGTCCCGAAAACCCTACGAACACCGGGGAGCTGTTTTTT	NA	NA	16	TRBJ2-2	TRBV6-6
CASSPRTSGSRNEQFF	TGTGCCAGCAGTCCCCGGACTAGCGGGAGTCGCAATGAGCAGTTCTTC	TRBD2	NA	16	TRBJ2-1	TRBV6-6
CASSFRQGFEAFF	TGTGCCAGCAGTTTTCGACAGGGTTTCGAAGCTTTCTTT	TRBD1	NA	13	TRBJ1-1	TRBV6-1
CAWTSGSYEQYF	TGTGCCTGGACTAGCGGGAGTTACGAGCAGTACTTC	TRBD2	NA	12	TRBJ2-7	TRBV30
CSVGWGRNQPQHF	TGCAGCGTTGGTTGGGGGCGCAATCAGCCCCAGCATTTT	NA	NA	13	TRBJ1-5	TRBV29-1
CASSDLTGGLNEQFF	TGTGCCAGCAGTGATCTGACAGGGGGTCTCAATGAGCAGTTCTTC	TRBD1	NA	15	TRBJ2-1	TRBV25-1
CATMHSNYGYTF	TGTGCCACTATGCACTCTAACTATGGCTACACCTTC	NA	few	12	TRBJ1-2	TRBV28
CASSEVGGDGGYGYTF	TGTGCCAGCAGTGAAGTGGGGGGGGACGGCGGCTATGGCTACACCTTC	NA	NA	16	TRBJ1-2	TRBV6-1
CAVQGDGTEAFF	TGTGCCGTCCAGGGGGACGGCACTGAAGCTTTCTTT	TRBD1	NA	12	TRBJ1-1	TRBV10-3
CSIGTLIGDTEAFF	TGCAGCATTGGGACGTTGATAGGGGACACTGAAGCTTTCTTT	NA	NA	14	TRBJ1-1	TRBV29-1
CASSSTVLGEAFF	TGTGCCAGCAGTTCGACAGTGTTGGGTGAAGCTTTCTTT	NA	NA	13	TRBJ1-1	TRBV28